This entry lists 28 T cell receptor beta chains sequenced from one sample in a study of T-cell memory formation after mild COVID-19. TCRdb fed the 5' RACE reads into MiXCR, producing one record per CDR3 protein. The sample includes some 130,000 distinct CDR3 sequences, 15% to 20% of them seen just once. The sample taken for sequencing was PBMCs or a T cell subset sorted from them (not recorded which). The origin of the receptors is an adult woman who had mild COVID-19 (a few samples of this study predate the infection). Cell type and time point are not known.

The CDR3 loop reads CASTRITNTGELFF. The CDR3 nucleotides are TGTGCCAGTACGCGCATCACGAACACCGGGGAGCTGTTTTTT. The chain uses TRBV19 and TRBJ2-2; D gene unclear. This CDR3 contains 14 residues. Germline V gene sequence: CDR1 LNHDA, CDR2 SQIVND (reference sequence). Trimming left V 7 bases short and J 0 bases short, with 9 bases between.

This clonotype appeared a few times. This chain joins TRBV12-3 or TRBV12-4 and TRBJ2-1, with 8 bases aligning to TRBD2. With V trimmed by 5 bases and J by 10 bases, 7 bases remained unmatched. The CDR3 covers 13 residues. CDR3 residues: CASSLRLAGEQFF. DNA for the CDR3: TGTGCCAGCAGTCTCCGCTTAGCGGGAGAGCAGTTCTTC.

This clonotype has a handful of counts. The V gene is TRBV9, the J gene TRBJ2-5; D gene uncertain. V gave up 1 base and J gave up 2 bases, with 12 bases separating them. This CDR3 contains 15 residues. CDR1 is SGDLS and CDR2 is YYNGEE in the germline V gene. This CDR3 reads CASSVHPGPQETQYF. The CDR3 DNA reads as TGTGCCAGCAGCGTACACCCCGGACCGCAAGAGACCCAGTACTTC.

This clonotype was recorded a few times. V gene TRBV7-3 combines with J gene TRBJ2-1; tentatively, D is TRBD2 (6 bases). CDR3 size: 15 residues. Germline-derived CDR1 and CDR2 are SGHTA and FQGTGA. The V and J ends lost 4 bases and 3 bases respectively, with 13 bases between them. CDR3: CASSSTAGLYNEQFF. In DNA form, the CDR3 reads TGTGCCAGCAGCTCAACGGCGGGGCTCTACAATGAGCAGTTCTTC.

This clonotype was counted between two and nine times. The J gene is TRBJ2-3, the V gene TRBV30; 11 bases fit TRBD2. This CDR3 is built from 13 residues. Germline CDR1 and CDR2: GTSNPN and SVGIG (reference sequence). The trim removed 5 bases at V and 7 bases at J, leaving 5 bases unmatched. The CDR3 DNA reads TGTGCCTGGGGACTAGCGGGCGTTTATACGCAGTATTTT. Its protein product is CAWGLAGVYTQYF.

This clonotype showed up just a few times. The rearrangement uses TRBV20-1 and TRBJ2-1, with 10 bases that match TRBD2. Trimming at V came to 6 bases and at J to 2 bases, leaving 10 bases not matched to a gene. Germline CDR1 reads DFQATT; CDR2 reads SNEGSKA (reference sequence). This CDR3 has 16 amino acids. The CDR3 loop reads CSASSQRGGPYNEQFF. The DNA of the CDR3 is TGCAGTGCGAGTAGCCAGCGGGGGGGCCCCTACAATGAGCAGTTCTTC.

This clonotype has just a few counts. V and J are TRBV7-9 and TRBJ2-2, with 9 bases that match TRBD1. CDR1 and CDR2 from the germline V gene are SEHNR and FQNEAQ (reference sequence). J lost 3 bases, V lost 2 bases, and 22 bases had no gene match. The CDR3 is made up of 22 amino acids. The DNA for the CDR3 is TGTGCCAGCAGCTTAATAATGGAACTAAGGGACAGGGAATCTTTCGACACCGGGGAGCTGTTTTTT. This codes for CASSLIMELRDRESFDTGELFF.

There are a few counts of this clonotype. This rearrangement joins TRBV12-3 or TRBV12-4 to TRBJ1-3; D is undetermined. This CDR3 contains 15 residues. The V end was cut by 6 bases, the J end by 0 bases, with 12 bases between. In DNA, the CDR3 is TGTGCCAGCAGCCCCGGACGGAACTCTGGAAACACCATATATTTT. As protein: CASSPGRNSGNTIYF.

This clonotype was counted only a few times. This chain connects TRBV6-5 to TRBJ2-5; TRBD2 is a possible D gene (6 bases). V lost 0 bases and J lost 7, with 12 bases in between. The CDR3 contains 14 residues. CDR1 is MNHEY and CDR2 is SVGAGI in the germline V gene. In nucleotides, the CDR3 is TGTGCCAGCAGTTACTCGGGACTCCGAGGGACCCAGTACTTC. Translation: CASSYSGLRGTQYF.

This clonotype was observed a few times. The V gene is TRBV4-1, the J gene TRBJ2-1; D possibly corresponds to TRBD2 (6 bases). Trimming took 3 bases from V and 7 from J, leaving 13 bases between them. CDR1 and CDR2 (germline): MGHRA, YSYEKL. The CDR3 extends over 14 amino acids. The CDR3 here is CASSQGTGVNEQFF. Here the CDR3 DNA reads TGCGCCAGCAGCCAGGGGACGGGGGTGAATGAGCAGTTCTTC.

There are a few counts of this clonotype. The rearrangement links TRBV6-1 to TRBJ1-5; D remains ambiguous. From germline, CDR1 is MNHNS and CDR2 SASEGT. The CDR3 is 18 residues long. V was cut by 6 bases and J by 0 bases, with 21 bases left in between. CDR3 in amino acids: CASRNPALRQYSNQPQHF. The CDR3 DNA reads TGTGCCAGCAGGAACCCGGCGTTACGGCAATATAGCAATCAGCCCCAGCATTTT.

The chain's CDR3 is CASSQVDSYGYTF. Written as DNA, the CDR3 is TGTGCCAGCAGCCAAGTTGACAGCTATGGCTACACCTTC. This rearrangement joins TRBV4-2 to TRBJ1-2; D is perhaps TRBD1 (5 bases). Germline V gives CDR1 LGHNA, CDR2 YNFKEQ. The length of the CDR3 is 13 residues. Deletions cut 1 base from V and 4 bases from J, with 7 bases between.

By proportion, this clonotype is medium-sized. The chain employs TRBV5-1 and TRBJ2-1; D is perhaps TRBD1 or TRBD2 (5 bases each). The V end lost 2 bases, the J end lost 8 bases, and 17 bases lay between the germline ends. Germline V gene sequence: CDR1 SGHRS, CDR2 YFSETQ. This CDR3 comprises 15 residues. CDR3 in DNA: TGCGCCAGCAGCTTTACGAGGGGCGTTAGCGATGAGCAGTTCTTC. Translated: CASSFTRGVSDEQFF.

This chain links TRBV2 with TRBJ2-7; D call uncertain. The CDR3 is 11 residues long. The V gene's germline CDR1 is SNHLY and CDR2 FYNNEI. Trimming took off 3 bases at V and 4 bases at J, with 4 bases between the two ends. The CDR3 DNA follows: TGTGCCAGCAGTGAGAGGTACGAGCAGTACTTC. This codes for CASSERYEQYF.

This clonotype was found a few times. The CDR3 region is CASSPPDRINEKLFF. CDR3 bases: TGTGCCAGCAGCCCCCCGGACAGAATTAATGAAAAACTGTTTTTT. The rearrangement joins TRBV7-2 to TRBJ1-4, with TRBD1 as a possible D gene (6 bases). There are 15 residues in the CDR3. Trimming pared 5 bases from V and 4 bases from J, leaving 14 bases between. The germline V gene has CDR1 SGHTA and CDR2 FQGNSA.

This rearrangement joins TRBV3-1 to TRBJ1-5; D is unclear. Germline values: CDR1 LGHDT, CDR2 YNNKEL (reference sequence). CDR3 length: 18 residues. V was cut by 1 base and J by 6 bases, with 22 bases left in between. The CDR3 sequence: CASSQGERVFSVGQPQHF. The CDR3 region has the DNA TGTGCCAGCAGCCAAGGGGAAAGGGTATTTTCCGTCGGTCAGCCCCAGCATTTT.

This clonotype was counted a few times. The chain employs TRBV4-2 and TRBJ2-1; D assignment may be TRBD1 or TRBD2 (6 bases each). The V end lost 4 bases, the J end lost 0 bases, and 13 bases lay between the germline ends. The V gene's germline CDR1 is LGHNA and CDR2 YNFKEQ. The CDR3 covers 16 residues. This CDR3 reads CASSREGGSSYNEQFF. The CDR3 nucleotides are TGTGCCAGCAGCCGAGAAGGGGGGAGCTCCTACAATGAGCAGTTCTTC.

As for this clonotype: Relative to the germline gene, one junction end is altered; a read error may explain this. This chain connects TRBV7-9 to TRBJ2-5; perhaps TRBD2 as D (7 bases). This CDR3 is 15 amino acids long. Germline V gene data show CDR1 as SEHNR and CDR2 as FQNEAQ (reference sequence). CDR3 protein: CASSARWGGQKTQYF. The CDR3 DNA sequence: TGTGCCAGCAGCGCCCGCTGGGGGGGCCAAAAGACCCAGTACTTC.

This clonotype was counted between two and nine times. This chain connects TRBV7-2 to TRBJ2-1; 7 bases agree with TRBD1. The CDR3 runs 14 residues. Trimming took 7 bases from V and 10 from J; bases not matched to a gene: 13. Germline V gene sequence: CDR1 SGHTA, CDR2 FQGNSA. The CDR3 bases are TGTGCCAGCACCCTACCGACACAGGGGTACGAGCAGTTCTTC. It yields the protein CASTLPTQGYEQFF.

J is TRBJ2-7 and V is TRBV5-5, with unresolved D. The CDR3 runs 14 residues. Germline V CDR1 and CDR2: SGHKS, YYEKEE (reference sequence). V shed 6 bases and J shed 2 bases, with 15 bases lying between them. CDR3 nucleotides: TGTGCCAGCAATGACCGACGGAGCCCCTACGAGCAGTACTTC. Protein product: CASNDRRSPYEQYF.

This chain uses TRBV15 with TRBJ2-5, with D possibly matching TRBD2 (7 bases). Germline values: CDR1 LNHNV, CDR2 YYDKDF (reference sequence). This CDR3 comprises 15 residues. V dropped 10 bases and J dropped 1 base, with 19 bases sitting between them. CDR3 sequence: CAIGGPSDIQETQYF. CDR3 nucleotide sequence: TGTGCCATCGGGGGGCCTAGCGACATCCAAGAGACCCAGTACTTC. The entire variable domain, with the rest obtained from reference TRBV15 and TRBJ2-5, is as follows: DAMVIQNPRYQVTQFGKPVTLSCSQTLNHNVMYWYQQKSSQAPKLLFHYYDKDFNNEADTPDNFQSRRPNTSFCFLDIRSPGLGDTAMYLCAIGGPSDIQETQYFGPGTRLLVL.

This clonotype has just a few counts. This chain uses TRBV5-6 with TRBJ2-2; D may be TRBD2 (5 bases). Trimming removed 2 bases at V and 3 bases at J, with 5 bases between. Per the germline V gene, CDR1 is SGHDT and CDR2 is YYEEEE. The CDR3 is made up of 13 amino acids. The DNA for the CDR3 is TGTGCCAGCAGCTTACTAGACACCGGGGAGCTGTTTTTT. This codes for CASSLLDTGELFF.

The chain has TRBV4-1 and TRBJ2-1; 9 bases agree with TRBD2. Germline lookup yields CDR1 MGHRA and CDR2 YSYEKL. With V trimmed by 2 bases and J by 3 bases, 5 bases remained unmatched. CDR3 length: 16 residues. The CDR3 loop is CASSQYTSGLYNEQFF. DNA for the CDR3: TGCGCCAGCAGCCAATACACTAGCGGGCTCTACAATGAGCAGTTCTTC.

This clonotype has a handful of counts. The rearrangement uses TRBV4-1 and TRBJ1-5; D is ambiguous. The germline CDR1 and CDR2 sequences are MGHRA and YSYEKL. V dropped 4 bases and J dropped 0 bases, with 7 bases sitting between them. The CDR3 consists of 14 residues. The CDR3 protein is CASSPVFSNQPQHF. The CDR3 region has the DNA TGCGCCAGCAGCCCCGTTTTTAGCAATCAGCCCCAGCATTTT.

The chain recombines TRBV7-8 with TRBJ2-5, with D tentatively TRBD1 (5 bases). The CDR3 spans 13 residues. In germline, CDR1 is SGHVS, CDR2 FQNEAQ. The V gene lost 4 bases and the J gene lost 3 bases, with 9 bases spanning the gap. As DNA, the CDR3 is TGTGCCAGCAGCTATCCCAGGGAAGAGACCCAGTACTTC. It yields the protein CASSYPREETQYF.

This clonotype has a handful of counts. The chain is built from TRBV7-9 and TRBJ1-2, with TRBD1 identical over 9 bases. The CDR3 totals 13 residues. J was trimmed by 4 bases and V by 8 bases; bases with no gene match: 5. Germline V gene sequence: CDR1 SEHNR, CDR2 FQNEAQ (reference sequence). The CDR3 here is CASDTGGGYGYTF. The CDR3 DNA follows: TGTGCCAGCGATACAGGGGGCGGCTATGGCTACACCTTC.

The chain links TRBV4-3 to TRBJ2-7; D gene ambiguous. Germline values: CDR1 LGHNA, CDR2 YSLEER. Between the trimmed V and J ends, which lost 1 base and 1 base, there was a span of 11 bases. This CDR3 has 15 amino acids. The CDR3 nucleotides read TGCGCCAGCAGCCAAGTAAAGGTGCCTTCCTACGAGCAGTACTTC. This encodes CASSQVKVPSYEQYF.

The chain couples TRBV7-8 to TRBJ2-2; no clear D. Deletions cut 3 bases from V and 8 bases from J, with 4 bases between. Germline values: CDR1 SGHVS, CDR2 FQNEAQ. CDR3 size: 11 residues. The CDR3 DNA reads TGTGCCAGCAGCTTGAGGGGGGAGCTGTTTTTT. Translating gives CASSLRGELFF.